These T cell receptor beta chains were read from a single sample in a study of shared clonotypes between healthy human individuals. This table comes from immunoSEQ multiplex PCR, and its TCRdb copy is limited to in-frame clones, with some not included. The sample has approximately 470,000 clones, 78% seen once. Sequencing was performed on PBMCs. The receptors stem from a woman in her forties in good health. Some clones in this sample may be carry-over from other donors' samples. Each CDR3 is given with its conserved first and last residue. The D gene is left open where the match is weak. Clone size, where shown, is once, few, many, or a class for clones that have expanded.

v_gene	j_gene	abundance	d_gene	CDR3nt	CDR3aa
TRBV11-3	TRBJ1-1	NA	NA	TGTGCCAGCAGCGCGAGAAACACTGAAGCTTTCTTT	CASSARNTEAFF
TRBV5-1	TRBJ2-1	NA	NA	TGCGCCAGCAGTTCGGGGTCGGGTTACAATGAGCAGTTCTTC	CASSSGSGYNEQFF
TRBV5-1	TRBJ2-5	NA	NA	TGCGCCAGCAGCTTCCAGGTCCAAGAGACCCAGTACTTC	CASSFQVQETQYF
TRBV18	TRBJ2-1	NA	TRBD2	TGTGCCAGCTCACCTGAGCTAGCGGGGAACAATGAGCAGTTCTTC	CASSPELAGNNEQFF
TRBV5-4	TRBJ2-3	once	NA	TGTGCCAGCAGCTCGGGACTCAGCACAGATACGCAGTATTTT	CASSSGLSTDTQYF
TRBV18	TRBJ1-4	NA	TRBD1	TGTGCCAGCTCACCACAGGGGGCGGCTAATGAAAAACTGTTTTTT	CASSPQGAANEKLFF
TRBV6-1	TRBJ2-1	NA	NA	TGTGCCAGCAGTGCGTGGTTGGGAGAGCAGTTCTTC	CASSAWLGEQFF
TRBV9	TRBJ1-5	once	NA	TGTGCCAGCAGCGGAGGGGGGGTCAATCAGCCCCAGCATTTT	CASSGGGVNQPQHF
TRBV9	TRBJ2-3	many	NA	TGTGCCAGCAGCGTACGGGGAAACACAGATACGCAGTATTTT	CASSVRGNTDTQYF
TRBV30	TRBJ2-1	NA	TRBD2	TGTGCCTGGAGCCGGGGGGAACCTTACAATGAGCAGTTCTTC	CAWSRGEPYNEQFF
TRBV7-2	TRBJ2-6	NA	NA	TGTGCCAGCATACTAGGAGGGACCCCGCCTGGGGCCAACGTCCTGACTTTC	CASILGGTPPGANVLTF
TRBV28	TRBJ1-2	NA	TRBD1	TGTGCCAGCAGAACGGATCGGGTTGAACGGGACAGAGAGTCCTATGGCTACACCTTC	CASRTDRVERDRESYGYTF
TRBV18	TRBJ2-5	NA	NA	TGTGCCAGCTCACACCAAGACGGTAAAGAGACCCAGTACTTC	CASSHQDGKETQYF
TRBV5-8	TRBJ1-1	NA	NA	TGTGCCAGCAGCTTATTTTCCTCCGGCCTGAGGACTGAAGCTTTCTTT	CASSLFSSGLRTEAFF
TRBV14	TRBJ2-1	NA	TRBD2	TGTGCCAGCAGCCAAGTTGGCGGGACTAGGGGGAGAAGCTCCTACAATGAGCAGTTCTTC	CASSQVGGTRGRSSYNEQFF
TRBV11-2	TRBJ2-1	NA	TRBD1	TGTGCCAGCAGCTTGGGACAGAACTACAATGAGCAGTTCTTC	CASSLGQNYNEQFF
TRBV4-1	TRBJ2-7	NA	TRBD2	TGCGCCAGCAGCCAAGACCGACTAGCGGGATTCTACGAGCAGTACTTC	CASSQDRLAGFYEQYF
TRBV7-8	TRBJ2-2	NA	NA	TGTGCCAGCAGCTCACCGGGACGGAGAAACACCGGGGAGCTGTTTTTT	CASSSPGRRNTGELFF
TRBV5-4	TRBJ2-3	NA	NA	TGTGCCAGCAGCTTTACGCAGGGGAAAGAAGATACGCAGTATTTT	CASSFTQGKEDTQYF
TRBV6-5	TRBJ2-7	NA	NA	TGTGCCAGCAGGCCCGACCGGGGCGCTGCTTACGAGCAGTACTTC	CASRPDRGAAYEQYF
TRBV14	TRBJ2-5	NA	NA	TGTGCCAGCAGCCAAAGGACCGAGGGTCAGCCGGCCCCGTACCAAGAGACCCAGTACTTC	CASSQRTEGQPAPYQETQYF
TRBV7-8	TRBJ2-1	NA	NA	TGTGCCAGCAGCTTAGGCGGGTTCGGATCCTACAATGAGCAGTTCTTC	CASSLGGFGSYNEQFF
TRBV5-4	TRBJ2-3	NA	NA	TGTGCCAGCAGCTTGGAACTAGCTAGGTCAGATACGCAGTATTTT	CASSLELARSDTQYF
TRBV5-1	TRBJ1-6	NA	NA	TGCGCCAGCAGCTGGGGGACCGATCATAATTCACCCCTCCACTTT	CASSWGTDHNSPLHF
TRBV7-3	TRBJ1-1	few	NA	TGTGCCAGCAGCTTAATTGTGGGCACTGAAGCTTTCTTT	CASSLIVGTEAFF